A selection of T cell receptor beta chains follows, all from one sample in a study of T cell repertoires in cytomegalovirus infection. The antigens these receptors bind are not known. One entry per CDR3 protein results from TCRdb running MiXCR on the reads. The data show under 150,000 distinct CDR3 sequences, approximately 24% seen once. The sample consisted of PBMCs, sequenced either directly or after in vitro stimulation (not recorded which). These receptors were obtained from a human donor in good health (CMV status not recorded). Some clones in this sample may be carry-over from other donors' samples. The CDR3 runs from the conserved cysteine through the conserved F or W. D genes are given only for firm matches. Only part of the rows carry a size: once, few, many, or a class if the clone is expanded.

clone_size,v_call,j_call,d_call,cdr3_aa,cdr3_nt
-,TRBV19,TRBJ2-4,-,CASSPTGVYAKNIQYF,TGTGCCAGTAGTCCAACAGGAGTCTACGCCAAAAACATTCAGTACTTC
few,TRBV4-1,TRBJ1-3,TRBD1,CASSHPRDSYSGNTIYF,TGCGCCAGCAGCCACCCTAGGGACAGCTACTCTGGAAACACCATATATTTT
-,TRBV25-1,TRBJ2-2,-,CASSERLNTGELFF,TGTGCCAGCAGTGAGCGGTTAAACACCGGGGAGCTGTTTTTT
-,TRBV11-2,TRBJ1-2,-,CASSPLGGQILGGYTF,TGTGCCAGCAGCCCGTTGGGGGGCCAAATACTCGGTGGCTACACCTTC
-,TRBV7-9,TRBJ2-1,TRBD2,CASSLGLARNEQFF,TGTGCCAGCAGCCTGGGACTAGCTAGGAATGAGCAGTTCTTC
-,TRBV20-1,TRBJ2-1,TRBD2,CSALGGSSGRTNEQFF,TGCAGTGCCTTGGGGGGGTCTAGCGGGAGAACCAATGAGCAGTTCTTC
-,TRBV7-2,TRBJ1-6,-,CASSLNSPLHF,TGTGCCAGCAGCCTGAATTCACCCCTCCACTTT
-,TRBV29-1,TRBJ2-1,TRBD2,CSVTGTSGTRSEQFF,TGCAGCGTTACGGGGACTAGCGGGACCAGGAGTGAGCAGTTCTTC
many,TRBV7-6,TRBJ2-5,-,CASSLYRQETQYF,TGTGCCAGCAGCTTATATCGTCAAGAGACCCAGTACTTC
-,TRBV20-1,TRBJ2-1,-,CSATPGGKSSYNEQFF,TGCAGTGCTACCCCGGGCGGCAAGAGCTCCTACAATGAGCAGTTCTTC
few,TRBV7-2,TRBJ1-2,TRBD1,CASSLDRGDGYTF,TGTGCCAGCAGCTTAGACAGGGGAGATGGCTACACCTTC
-,TRBV6-2/TRBV6-3,TRBJ2-7,TRBD2,CASSRPPLAGSPYEQYF,TGTGCCAGCAGTCGTCCCCCCCTAGCGGGATCTCCCTACGAGCAGTACTTC
many,TRBV7-2,TRBJ1-6,-,CASTQQPNNSPLHF,TGTGCCAGCACACAACAGCCCAATAATTCACCCCTCCACTTT
few,TRBV28,TRBJ2-1,TRBD2,CASSAFTSGSLNEQFF,TGTGCCAGCAGCGCATTTACTAGCGGGAGTCTTAATGAGCAGTTCTTC
-,TRBV4-2,TRBJ1-2,-,CASSQDLAGVSGYTF,TGTGCCAGCAGCCAAGATCTCGCAGGGGTAAGCGGCTACACCTTC
-,TRBV6-6,TRBJ2-1,TRBD2,CASQLAGAYNEQFF,TGTGCCAGTCAACTAGCGGGAGCCTACAATGAGCAGTTCTTC
-,TRBV18,TRBJ2-3,-,CASSRDETDTQYF,TGTGCCAGCTCCCGGGACGAAACAGATACGCAGTATTTT
-,TRBV5-6,TRBJ1-1,-,CASSFGLLVFF,TGTGCCAGCAGCTTTGGACTGCTCGTATTCTTT
-,TRBV4-1,TRBJ1-5,-,CASSPLLAGMTEVIQPQHF,TGCGCCAGCAGCCCCCTATTGGCAGGGATGACCGAAGTGATCCAGCCCCAGCATTTT
-,TRBV24-1,TRBJ2-6,-,CATSDGTRGANVLTF,TGTGCCACCAGTGATGGGACTCGGGGGGCCAACGTCCTGACTTTC
-,TRBV5-3,TRBJ1-2,TRBD1,CARSEGTGSNYGYTF,TGTGCCAGAAGCGAAGGGACAGGGAGTAACTATGGCTACACCTTC
few,TRBV7-2,TRBJ2-5,TRBD1,CASRRQGVETQYF,TGTGCCAGCCGCAGACAGGGGGTAGAGACCCAGTACTTC